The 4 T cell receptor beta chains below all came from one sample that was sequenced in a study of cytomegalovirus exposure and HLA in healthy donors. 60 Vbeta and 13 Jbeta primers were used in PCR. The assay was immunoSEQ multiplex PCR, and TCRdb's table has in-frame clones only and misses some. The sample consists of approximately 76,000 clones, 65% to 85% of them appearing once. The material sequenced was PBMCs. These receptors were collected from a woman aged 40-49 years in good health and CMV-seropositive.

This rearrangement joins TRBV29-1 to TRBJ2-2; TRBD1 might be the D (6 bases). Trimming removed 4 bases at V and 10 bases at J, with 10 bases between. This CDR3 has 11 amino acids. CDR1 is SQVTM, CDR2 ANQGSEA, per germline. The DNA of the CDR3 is TGCAGCGTTGGGGGACAACCGGAGCTGTTTTTT. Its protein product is CSVGGQPELFF.

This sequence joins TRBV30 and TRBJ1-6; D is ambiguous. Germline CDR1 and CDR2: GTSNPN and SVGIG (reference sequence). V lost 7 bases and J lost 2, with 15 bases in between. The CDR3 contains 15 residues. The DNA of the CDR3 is TGTGCCTTACGTGGCCGAGGTACCTATAATTCACCCCTCCACTTT. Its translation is CALRGRGTYNSPLHF.

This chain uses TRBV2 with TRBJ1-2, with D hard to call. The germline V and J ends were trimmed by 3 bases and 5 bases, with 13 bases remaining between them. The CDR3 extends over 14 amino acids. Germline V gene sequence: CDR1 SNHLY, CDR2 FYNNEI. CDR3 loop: CASSDIGEGYGYTF. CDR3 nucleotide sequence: TGTGCCAGCAGTGATATCGGGGAGGGATATGGCTACACCTTC. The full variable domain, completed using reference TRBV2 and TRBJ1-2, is EPEVTQTPSHQVTQMGQEVILRCVPISNHLYFYWYRQILGQKVEFLVSFYNNEISEKSEIFDDQFSVERPDGSNFTLKIRSTKLEDSAMYFCASSDIGEGYGYTFGSGTRLTVV.

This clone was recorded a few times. CDR3 in amino acids: CASTDHEAGELFF. The CDR3 region has the DNA TGTGCCAGCACCGACCATGAGGCCGGGGAGCTGTTTTTT. This chain joins TRBV6-1 and TRBJ2-2; D unresolved. V lost 7 bases to trimming and J lost 6 bases, with 12 bases between them. In germline, CDR1 is MNHNS, CDR2 SASEGT. The length of the CDR3 is 13 residues.